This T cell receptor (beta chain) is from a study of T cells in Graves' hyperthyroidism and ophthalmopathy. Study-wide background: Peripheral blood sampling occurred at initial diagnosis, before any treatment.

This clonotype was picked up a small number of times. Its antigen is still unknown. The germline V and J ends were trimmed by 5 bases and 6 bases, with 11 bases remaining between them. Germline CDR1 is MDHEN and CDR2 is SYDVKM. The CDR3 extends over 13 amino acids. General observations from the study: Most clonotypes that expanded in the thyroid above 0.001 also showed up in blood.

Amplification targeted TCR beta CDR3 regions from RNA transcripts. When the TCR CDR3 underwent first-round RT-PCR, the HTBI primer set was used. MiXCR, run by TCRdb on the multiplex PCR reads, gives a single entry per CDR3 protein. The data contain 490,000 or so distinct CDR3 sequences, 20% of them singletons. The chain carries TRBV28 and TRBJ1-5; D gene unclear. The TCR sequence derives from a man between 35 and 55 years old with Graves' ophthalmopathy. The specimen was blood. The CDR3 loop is CASSNNLFQPQHF. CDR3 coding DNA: TGTGCCAGCAGTAACAACCTTTTTCAGCCCCAGCATTTT.